One and the same sample provided the 22 T cell receptor beta chains below, sequenced in a study of T cells in Graves' hyperthyroidism and ophthalmopathy. Amplified regions were TCR beta CDR3 sequences from RNA transcripts. When the TCR CDR3 underwent first-round RT-PCR, the HTBI primer set was used. TCRdb analysed the multiplex PCR reads with MiXCR anew, one entry per CDR3 protein. The table lists about 49,000 distinct CDR3 sequences, 54% of them singletons. Specimen: peripheral blood or thyroid tissue (not recorded which). These receptors all come from a man aged 18 to 29 with Graves' hyperthyroidism.

Ten or more counts support this clonotype. The CDR3 is CASSQDPQGAGEKLFF. The CDR3 DNA reads as TGCGCCAGCAGCCAAGATCCCCAGGGGGCCGGTGAAAAACTGTTTTTT. The chain has TRBV4-3 and TRBJ1-4, with 8 bases lining up with TRBD1. V gave up 0 bases and J gave up 7 bases; unmatched junction bases: 7. This CDR3 contains 16 residues. Germline-derived CDR1 and CDR2 are LGHNA and YSLEER.

The chain combines TRBV29-1 with TRBJ2-7; D not resolved. This CDR3 comprises 13 residues. Trimming removed 5 bases at V and 0 bases at J, with 11 bases between. CDR1 SQVTM and CDR2 ANQGSEA come from the germline V gene. In DNA, the CDR3 is TGCAGCGTTTGTCTTCGTTCCTCCTACGAGCAGTACTTC. Translated, it gives CSVCLRSSYEQYF.

The rearrangement joins TRBV29-1 to TRBJ1-2; possibly TRBD1 for D (5 bases). The CDR3 is 12 amino acids. Germline V gives CDR1 SQVTM, CDR2 ANQGSEA. The V end was cut by 5 bases, the J end by 2 bases, with 9 bases between. For the CDR3, the DNA is TGCAGCGTTTGGGGACGGAACTATGGCTACACCTTC. It yields the protein CSVWGRNYGYTF.

This clonotype was detected ten times or more. The J gene is TRBJ1-1, the V gene TRBV12-3 or TRBV12-4; 8 nucleotides match TRBD1. Trimming cost V 6 bases and J 1 base; bases outside gene matches: 4. The CDR3 totals 14 residues. CDR3 nucleotides: TGTGCCAGCAGAACGCAGGGGGCGAACACTGAAGCTTTCTTT. This translates into CASRTQGANTEAFF.

This clonotype occurred many times. This chain connects TRBV2 to TRBJ1-2, with TRBD1 as a possible D gene (6 bases). Between the trimmed V and J ends, which lost 3 bases and 8 bases, there was a span of 10 bases. The CDR3 has 12 amino acids. Germline V gives CDR1 SNHLY, CDR2 FYNNEI. CDR3 DNA: TGTGCCAGCAGTGATGCAGGGGAGGGCTACACCTTC. It codes for CASSDAGEGYTF. Full variable domain (remainder filled in from reference TRBV2 and TRBJ1-2): EPEVTQTPSHQVTQMGQEVILRCVPISNHLYFYWYRQILGQKVEFLVSFYNNEISEKSEIFDDQFSVERPDGSNFTLKIRSTKLEDSAMYFCASSDAGEGYTFGSGTRLTVV.

In its sample, this clonotype was seen a few times. V gene TRBV7-2 combines with J gene TRBJ2-7; 8 bases are shared with TRBD2. The ends lost 6 bases at V and 3 bases at J; junction bases unmatched: 10. The CDR3 is made up of 15 amino acids. Germline V lookup: CDR1 SGHTA, CDR2 FQGNSA. The CDR3 nucleotides are TGTGCCAGCAGTCGGGTAGGGACTAGTAACTACGAGCAGTACTTC. Protein: CASSRVGTSNYEQYF.

This clonotype came up once. V and J are TRBV11-1 and TRBJ2-6; possibly TRBD1 for D (5 bases). The CDR3 runs to 15 residues. With 4 bases removed from V and 0 bases from J, the gap between germline ends came to 7 bases. Per germline, CDR1 SGHAT and CDR2 FQDESV (reference sequence). Here the CDR3 reads CASSSTVSGANVLTF. The CDR3 DNA sequence: TGTGCCAGCAGCTCGACAGTCTCTGGGGCCAACGTCCTGACTTTC.

This clonotype was observed many times. The chain joins TRBV10-3 to TRBJ1-5; possibly TRBD1 for D (5 bases). The germline gives CDR1 ENHRY, CDR2 SYGVKD. Deletions cut 6 bases from V and 7 bases from J, with 13 bases between. This CDR3 is built from 13 residues. This chain's CDR3 is CAIRNFEGQPQHF. Written as DNA, the CDR3 is TGTGCCATCAGGAATTTTGAGGGGCAGCCCCAGCATTTT.

The chain employs TRBV9 and TRBJ1-4, with D maybe TRBD1 (6 bases). The V end lost 3 bases, the J end lost 2 bases, and 20 bases lay between the germline ends. This CDR3 is built from 18 residues. Germline assignment: CDR1 SGDLS and CDR2 YYNGEE. The CDR3 sequence: CASSDLRDIGLTNEKLFF. The CDR3 region has the DNA TGTGCCAGCAGCGATCTCCGGGACATAGGACTGACTAATGAAAAACTGTTTTTT.

Comment on this clonotype: The junction departs from the called germline gene at one end, perhaps through a read error. The CDR3 loop is CATSGINGYAF. The CDR3 nucleotides read TGTGCCACCAGTGGGATAAATGGCTACGCCTTC. The chain carries TRBV24-1 and TRBJ1-2; no firm D call. The CDR3 extends over 11 amino acids. Germline V CDR1 and CDR2: KGHDR, SFDVKD.

This clonotype was counted ten times or more. The junction departs from germline at one end; a sequencing error may be responsible. The rearrangement links TRBV2 to TRBJ2-5, with 9 bases matching TRBD2. The CDR3 consists of 20 residues. CDR1 and CDR2 (germline): SNHLY, FYNNEI. CDR3 loop: CASSKARYPPSGAYQETQYF. In DNA form, the CDR3 reads TGTGCCAGCAGTAAAGCACGTTATCCCCCTAGCGGGGCTTACCAAGAGACCCAGTACTTC.

This chain joins TRBV7-2 and TRBJ2-7, with 11 bases that match TRBD2. Germline CDR1 and CDR2: SGHTA and FQGNSA. V shed 4 bases, J shed 4 bases, and the junction held 6 bases outside the gene matches. This CDR3 has 15 amino acids. The CDR3 region is CASSYIAGGIYEQYF. The CDR3 DNA reads as TGTGCCAGCAGCTACATAGCGGGAGGGATATACGAGCAGTACTTC.

This clonotype was detected ten times or more. One end of the junction varies from germline; a read error may be responsible. The rearrangement links TRBV12-3 or TRBV12-4 to TRBJ1-3, with no clear D. The CDR3 runs to 11 residues. The CDR3 region is CASSLVEGTDF. The CDR3 DNA sequence: TGTGCCAGCAGTTTAGTAGAGGGAACGGATTTT.

This chain joins TRBV7-2 and TRBJ1-2; TRBD1 matches at 7 bases. The CDR3 extends over 12 amino acids. Germline values: CDR1 SGHTA, CDR2 FQGNSA. V gave up 8 bases and J gave up 6 bases; unmatched junction bases: 6. As DNA, the CDR3 is TGTGCCAGCCGAGTGACAGGGCATGGCTACACCTTC. It is translated as CASRVTGHGYTF.

In this sample, this clonotype turned up many times. The chain couples TRBV10-2 to TRBJ2-5; perhaps TRBD2 as D (6 bases). V was trimmed by 0 bases and J by 4 bases, leaving 18 bases between them. Germline V gene lookup returns CDR1 WSHSY and CDR2 SAAADI. This CDR3 comprises 17 residues. This chain's CDR3 is CASSESTRGTWLETQYF. CDR3 DNA: TGCGCCAGCAGTGAGTCGACTCGGGGGACGTGGTTAGAGACCCAGTACTTC.

Note on this clonotype: Because the CDR3's place on the DNA is in doubt, the DNA is left out and the CDR3 is given as listed by TCRdb. The CDR3 here is CASSPGQGVHEQYFGPGQPQHF. The V and J genes are TRBV5-1 and TRBJ1-5; the D call in the table, TRBD1, was not verified against the DNA. The CDR3 region is 22 residues in length, termini included. CDR1 SGHRS and CDR2 YFSETQ come from the germline V gene.

The CDR3 here is CASSPGCFRGRCYGYTF. The CDR3 region has the DNA TGCGCCAGCAGCCCGGGGTGTTTTCGGGGGCGCTGCTATGGCTACACCTTC. V usage is TRBV5-1 and J usage is TRBJ1-2; TRBD1 is a possible D gene (6 bases). This CDR3 has 17 amino acids. CDR1 is SGHRS, CDR2 YFSETQ, per germline. Trimming pared 4 bases from V and 4 bases from J, leaving 23 bases between.

This clonotype appeared many times. The V call is TRBV6-6, the J call TRBJ1-5; 9 bases are shared with TRBD1. The length of the CDR3 is 16 residues. With 5 bases clipped from V and 0 bases from J, the junction kept 5 bases outside the gene matches. Germline V lookup: CDR1 MNHNY, CDR2 SVGAGI (reference sequence). CDR3 DNA: TGTGCCAGCAGTGGCCGGGACAGGGTTAGCAATCAGCCCCAGCATTTT. Translated: CASSGRDRVSNQPQHF.

Concerning this clonotype itself: This may arise from a read error, as a much more abundant clone is one base away. This chain connects TRBV5-1 to TRBJ2-2; D may match TRBD1 or TRBD2 (5 bases each). The CDR3 sequence is 17 residues long. Per germline, CDR1 SGHRS and CDR2 YFSETQ. CDR3 bases: TGCGCCAGCCGTCACCAGGGATTAGCAGGGTATAACGGGGAGCCGTTTTTT. Translating it yields CASRHQGLAGYNGEPFF.

This rearrangement joins TRBV2 to TRBJ1-4; D possibly corresponds to TRBD1 (6 bases). Trimming pared 5 bases from V and 8 bases from J, leaving 9 bases between. Germline CDR1 and CDR2: SNHLY and FYNNEI. The CDR3 is 12 amino acids. The CDR3 is CASSQTGEKLFF. The CDR3 coding sequence is TGTGCCAGCAGTCAAACAGGGGAAAAACTGTTTTTT.

Ten or more counts support this clonotype. V and J are TRBV29-1 and TRBJ2-5; 7 bases align to TRBD2. After removal of 6 bases from V and 3 bases from J, the junction contained 7 bases not matched to a gene. The CDR3 sequence is 13 residues long. Per germline, CDR1 SQVTM and CDR2 ANQGSEA. As DNA, the CDR3 is TGCAGCGTGGGGGACTACCAGAAAGAGACCCAGTACTTC. As protein: CSVGDYQKETQYF.

This chain uses TRBV29-1 with TRBJ1-6; tentative D call: TRBD1 (6 bases). Germline CDR1 is SQVTM and CDR2 is ANQGSEA. Trimming shortened V by 4 bases and J by 6 bases, and 10 bases separated the two germline ends. There are 13 residues in the CDR3. CDR3 DNA: TGCAGCGTTGCGGACAGCTTTAATTCACCCCTCCACTTT. Residues: CSVADSFNSPLHF.